The source of this TCR beta chain is a study of cytomegalovirus exposure and HLA in healthy donors. A multiplex PCR was run with 60 Vbeta primers and 13 Jbeta primers. The table came from immunoSEQ multiplex PCR; TCRdb's copy has only in-frame clones and leaves some out. The table includes roughly 130,000 clones, 70% to 85% detected once. Study-level results: The study listed some 160 cytomegalovirus-associated TCR beta chains.

With 0 bases removed from V and 0 bases from J, the gap between germline ends came to 8 bases. The CDR3 has 16 amino acids. The germline gives CDR1 LGHNA, CDR2 YNFKEQ. A remark on this clone: The target antigen is unknown.

J is TRBJ2-2 and V is TRBV4-2; D gene ambiguous. Sample: PBMCs. The receptor comes from a man aged 45-60 years in good health and CMV-seronegative. CDR3 sequence: CASSQEARTNTGELFF. As DNA, the CDR3 is TGTGCCAGCAGCCAAGAGGCGCGGACGAACACCGGGGAGCTGTTTTTT.